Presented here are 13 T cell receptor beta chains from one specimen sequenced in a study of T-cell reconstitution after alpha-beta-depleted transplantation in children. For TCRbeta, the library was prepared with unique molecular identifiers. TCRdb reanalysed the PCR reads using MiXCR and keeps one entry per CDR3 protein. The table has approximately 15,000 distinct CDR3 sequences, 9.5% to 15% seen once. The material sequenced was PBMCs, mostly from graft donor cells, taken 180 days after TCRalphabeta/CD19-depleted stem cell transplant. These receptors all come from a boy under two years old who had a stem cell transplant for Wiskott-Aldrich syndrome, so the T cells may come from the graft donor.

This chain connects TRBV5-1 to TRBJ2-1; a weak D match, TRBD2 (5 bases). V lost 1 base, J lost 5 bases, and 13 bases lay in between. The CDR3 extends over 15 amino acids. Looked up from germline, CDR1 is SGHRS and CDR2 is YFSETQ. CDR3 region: CASSLSGLNHNEQFF. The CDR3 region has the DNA TGCGCCAGCAGCTTGTCAGGACTTAACCACAATGAGCAGTTCTTC.

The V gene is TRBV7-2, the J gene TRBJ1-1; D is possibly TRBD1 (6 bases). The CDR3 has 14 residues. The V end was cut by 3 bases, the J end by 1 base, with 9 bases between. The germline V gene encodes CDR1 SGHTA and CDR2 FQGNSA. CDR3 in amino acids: CASSFAQGNTEAFF. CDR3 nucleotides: TGTGCCAGCAGCTTTGCACAGGGGAACACTGAAGCTTTCTTT.

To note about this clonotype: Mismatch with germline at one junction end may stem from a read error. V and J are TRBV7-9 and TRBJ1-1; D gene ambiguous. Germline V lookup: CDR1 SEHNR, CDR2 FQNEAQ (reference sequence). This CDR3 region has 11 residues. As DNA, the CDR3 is TGTGCCAGCAGCTTATTGCCCAACTTGGACTTT. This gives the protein CASSLLPNLDF.

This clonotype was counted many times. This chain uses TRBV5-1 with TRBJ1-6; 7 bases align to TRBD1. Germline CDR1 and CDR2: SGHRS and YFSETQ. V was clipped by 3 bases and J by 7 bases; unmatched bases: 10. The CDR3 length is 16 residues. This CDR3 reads CASSSAATGRNSPLHF. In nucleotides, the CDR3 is TGCGCCAGCAGCTCCGCGGCGACAGGGCGCAATTCACCCCTCCACTTT.

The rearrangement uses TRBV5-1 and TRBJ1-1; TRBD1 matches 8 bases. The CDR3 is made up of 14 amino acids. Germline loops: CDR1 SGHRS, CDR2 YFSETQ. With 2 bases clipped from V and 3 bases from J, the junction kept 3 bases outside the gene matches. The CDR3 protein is CASSFGQGDTEAFF. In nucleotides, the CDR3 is TGCGCCAGCAGCTTTGGACAGGGTGACACTGAAGCTTTCTTT.

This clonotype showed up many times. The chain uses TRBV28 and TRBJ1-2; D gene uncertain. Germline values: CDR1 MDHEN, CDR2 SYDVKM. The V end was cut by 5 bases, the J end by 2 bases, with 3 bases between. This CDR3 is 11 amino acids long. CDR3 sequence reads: CASSLNYGYTF. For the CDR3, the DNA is TGTGCCAGCAGTCTAAACTATGGCTACACCTTC.

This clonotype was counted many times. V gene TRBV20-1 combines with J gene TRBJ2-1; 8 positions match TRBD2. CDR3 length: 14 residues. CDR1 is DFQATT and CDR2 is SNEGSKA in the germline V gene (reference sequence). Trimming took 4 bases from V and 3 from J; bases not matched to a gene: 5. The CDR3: CSAILAESYNEQFF. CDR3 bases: TGCAGTGCTATACTAGCGGAGAGCTACAATGAGCAGTTCTTC.

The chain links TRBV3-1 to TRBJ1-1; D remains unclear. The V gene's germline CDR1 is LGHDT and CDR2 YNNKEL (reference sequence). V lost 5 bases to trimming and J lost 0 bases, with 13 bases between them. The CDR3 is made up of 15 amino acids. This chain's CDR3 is CASSVAGFMNTEAFF. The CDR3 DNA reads TGTGCCAGCAGCGTCGCGGGATTCATGAACACTGAAGCTTTCTTT.

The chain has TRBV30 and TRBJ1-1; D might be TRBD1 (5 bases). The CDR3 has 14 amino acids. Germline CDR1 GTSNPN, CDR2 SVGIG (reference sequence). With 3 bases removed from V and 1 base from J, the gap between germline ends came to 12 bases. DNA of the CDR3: TGTGCCTGGAGAACGGGGCTGAAGAACACTGAAGCTTTCTTT. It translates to CAWRTGLKNTEAFF.

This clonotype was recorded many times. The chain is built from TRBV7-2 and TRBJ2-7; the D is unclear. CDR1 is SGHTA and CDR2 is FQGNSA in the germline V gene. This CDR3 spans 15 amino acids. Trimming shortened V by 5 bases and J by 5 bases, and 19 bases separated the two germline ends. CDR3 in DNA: TGTGCCAGCAGCCGTCATTCAGGAGTTAGCAACGAGCAGTACTTC. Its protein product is CASSRHSGVSNEQYF. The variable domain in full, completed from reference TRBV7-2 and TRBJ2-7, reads GAGVSQSPSNKVTEKGKDVELRCDPISGHTALYWYRQSLGQGLEFLIYFQGNSAPDKSGLPSDRFSAERTGGSVSTLTIQRTQQEDSAVYLCASSRHSGVSNEQYFGPGTRLTVT.

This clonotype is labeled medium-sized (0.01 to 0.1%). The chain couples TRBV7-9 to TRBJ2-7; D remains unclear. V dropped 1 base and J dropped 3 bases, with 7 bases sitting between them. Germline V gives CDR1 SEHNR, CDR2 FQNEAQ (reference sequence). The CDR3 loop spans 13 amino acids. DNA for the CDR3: TGTGCCAGCAGCTTAGGCGGATTCTACGAGCAGTACTTC. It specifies CASSLGGFYEQYF.

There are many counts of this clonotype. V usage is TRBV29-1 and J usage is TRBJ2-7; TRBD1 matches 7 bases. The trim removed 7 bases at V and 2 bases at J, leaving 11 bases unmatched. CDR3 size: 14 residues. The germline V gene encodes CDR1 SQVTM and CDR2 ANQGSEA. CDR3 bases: TGCAGCGCCAGAACAGGGGTAACCGCCTACGAGCAGTACTTC. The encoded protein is CSARTGVTAYEQYF.

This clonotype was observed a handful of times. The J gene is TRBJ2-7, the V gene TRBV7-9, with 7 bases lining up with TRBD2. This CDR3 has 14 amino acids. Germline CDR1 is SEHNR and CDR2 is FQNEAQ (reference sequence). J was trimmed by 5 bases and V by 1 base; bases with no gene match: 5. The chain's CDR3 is CASSLDFGGDEQYF. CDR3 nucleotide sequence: TGTGCCAGCAGCTTAGATTTTGGGGGGGACGAGCAGTACTTC.